This passage covers 13 T cell receptor beta chains from one sample sequenced in a study of blood T cell repertoires in COVID-19. This table comes from immunoSEQ multiplex PCR, and its TCRdb copy is limited to in-frame clones, with some not included. The sample holds 150,000 to 190,000 clones; about 88% are singletons and the top ten take about 7.2%. The material sequenced was PBMCs or T cells enriched from blood (not recorded which). These receptors were obtained from a man in his forties or fifties who had recovered from COVID-19.

In nucleotides, the CDR3 is TGTGCCAGTAGTAAAAACAGGGGGCAGGGCACAGATACGCAGTATTTT. Translated, it gives CASSKNRGQGTDTQYF. The chain carries TRBV19 and TRBJ2-3; TRBD1 agrees at 9 bases. Germline V gene data show CDR1 as LNHDA and CDR2 as SQIVND (reference sequence). The junction had 6 bases not matched to a gene; V was cut back by 4 bases and J by 1 base. This CDR3 comprises 16 residues. Looking up the rest from reference TRBV19 and TRBJ2-3 gives the full variable domain: DGGITQSPKYLFRKEGQNVTLSCEQNLNHDAMYWYRQDPGQGLRLIYYSQIVNDFQKGDIAEGYSVSREKKESFPLTVTSAQKNPTAFYLCASSKNRGQGTDTQYFGPGTRLTVL.

V is TRBV10-2 and J is TRBJ1-6; D call uncertain. Germline CDR1 is WSHSY and CDR2 is SAAADI. This CDR3 is 16 amino acids long. V dropped 0 bases and J dropped 0 bases, with 6 bases sitting between them. The CDR3 nucleotides read TGCGCCAGCAGTGAGTCGCACAGCTCCTATAATTCACCCCTCCACTTT. Translated, it gives CASSESHSSYNSPLHF.

The chain is built from TRBV7-2 and TRBJ2-3, with 7 positions matching TRBD1. Germline V CDR1 and CDR2: SGHTA, FQGNSA. V dropped 5 bases and J dropped 6; count of bases not matched to a gene: 11. The CDR3 runs 15 residues. The CDR3 sequence: CASSLLPGQSDTQYF. The CDR3 bases are TGTGCCAGCAGCCTACTACCGGGACAGTCGGATACGCAGTATTTT.

The chain employs TRBV7-8 and TRBJ2-4; 7 bases are shared with TRBD2. Per germline, CDR1 SGHVS and CDR2 FQNEAQ. The CDR3 length is 14 residues. Germline trimming cut 1 base from V and 6 bases from J; bases unmatched to any gene: 3. The chain's CDR3 is CASSLVAGVNIQYF. The CDR3 nucleotides read TGTGCCAGCAGCTTAGTCGCGGGGGTAAACATTCAGTACTTC.

V and J are TRBV12-3 or TRBV12-4 and TRBJ2-7, with TRBD2 as a possible D gene (6 bases). CDR3 length: 12 amino acids. V lost 5 bases and J lost 5, with 10 bases in between. CDR3 protein: CASSRGYNEQYF. The CDR3 DNA reads as TGTGCCAGCAGTCGGGGGTATAACGAGCAGTACTTC.

The chain joins TRBV10-3 to TRBJ1-1; D remains ambiguous. Trimming removed 4 bases at V and 0 bases at J, with 6 bases between. In germline, CDR1 is ENHRY, CDR2 SYGVKD. The CDR3 is made up of 13 amino acids. The CDR3 DNA reads as TGTGCCATCAGTGGGGGAGTGAACACTGAAGCTTTCTTT. Translated: CAISGGVNTEAFF.

This chain uses TRBV27 with TRBJ2-1; D not resolved. Trimming left V 2 bases short and J 13 bases short, with 15 bases between. Germline CDR1 and CDR2: MNHEY and SMNVEV (reference sequence). The CDR3 runs 13 residues. CDR3 in amino acids: CASSLGSHYNQFF. CDR3 in DNA: TGTGCCAGCAGTTTAGGCAGCCACTATAATCAGTTCTTC.

The genes are TRBV9 and TRBJ1-6; D is perhaps TRBD1 (6 bases). V gave up 0 bases and J gave up 6 bases, with 10 bases separating them. The CDR3 consists of 15 residues. Per germline, CDR1 SGDLS and CDR2 YYNGEE. CDR3 region: CASSVAGDGNSPLHF. The CDR3 coding sequence is TGTGCCAGCAGCGTAGCAGGGGATGGTAATTCACCCCTCCACTTT.

The V and J genes are TRBV5-8 and TRBJ2-5, with a weak D call TRBD1 (5 bases). Trimming pared 3 bases from V and 4 bases from J, leaving 19 bases between. Germline V lookup: CDR1 SGHTS, CDR2 YDEGEE. This CDR3 contains 16 residues. The CDR3 DNA follows: TGTGCCAGCAGCTCGGGTAGGACACCAGTGGGAGAGACCCAGTACTTC. This translates into CASSSGRTPVGETQYF.

The gene calls are TRBV9 and TRBJ2-1, with TRBD2 as a possible D gene (6 bases). Germline CDR1 SGDLS, CDR2 YYNGEE. CDR3 length equals 16 residues. Trimming stripped 0 bases from V and 7 bases from J, with 17 bases between. The DNA of the CDR3 is TGTGCCAGCAGCGTAGTGGCTAGCGATTGGAGGAATGAGCAGTTCTTC. Residues: CASSVVASDWRNEQFF.

The chain uses TRBV5-1 and TRBJ2-1; TRBD1 aligns across 12 bases. With V trimmed by 7 bases and J by 8 bases, 13 bases remained unmatched. The V gene's germline CDR1 is SGHRS and CDR2 YFSETQ. The CDR3 contains 16 residues. The CDR3 bases are TGCGCCAGCTGTCTCGGGGACAGGGGGCGGGCGGATGAGCAGTTCTTC. This gives the protein CASCLGDRGRADEQFF.

This clone came up once. DNA of the CDR3: TGTGCCAGCTCACAAAGACAGGGGCAAGACTATGGCTACACCTTC. Translated, it gives CASSQRQGQDYGYTF. The rearrangement joins TRBV18 to TRBJ1-2; the match to TRBD1 covers 8 bases. The CDR3 covers 15 residues. Germline trimming cut 4 bases from V and 3 bases from J; bases unmatched to any gene: 7. The V gene's germline CDR1 is KGHSH and CDR2 LQKENI.

CDR3 loop: CASSKESPREKLFF. The CDR3 DNA reads TGTGCCAGCAGCAAGGAGTCGCCGAGAGAAAAACTGTTTTTT. This chain links TRBV7-9 with TRBJ1-4, with D uncertain. This CDR3 comprises 14 residues. V was clipped by 5 bases and J by 8 bases, with 15 bases between them. Germline V lookup: CDR1 SEHNR, CDR2 FQNEAQ (reference sequence).